The clone carrying this T cell receptor (beta chain) was recorded a few times. Its antigen is as yet unknown. The V gene lost 3 bases and the J gene lost 2 bases, with 7 bases spanning the gap. CDR1 is SGDLS and CDR2 is YYNGEE in the germline V gene. This CDR3 comprises 13 residues. A process of 5'RACE template switching, which added a universal primer site and UMIs, was used to make TCR cDNA. From the 5' RACE reads, TCRdb called clonotypes with MiXCR, one entry per CDR3 protein. The sample has tens of thousands of distinct CDR3 sequences; roughly 7.4% are singletons. The sample is drawn from a study of T cells after yellow fever vaccination. Whole-study context: Preparation of the low-cell-number fractions used SMART-Seq v4 Ultra Low Input.

General study findings and limits: Although most clonotypes did not, a small share appeared in both CD4 and CD8 compartments. Within FACS-sorted repertoires, abundant clonotypes contaminating from the bulk population could be present.

The receptor's source is a man in his thirties or forties who received the YFV17D yellow fever vaccine. V and J are TRBV9 and TRBJ2-3; D remains ambiguous. The sequences come from CD8+ T cells sorted from PBMCs, collected on the day of the yellow fever booster vaccination. This CDR3 reads CASSAEFTDTQYF. CDR3 nucleotides: TGTGCCAGCAGCGCAGAATTCACAGATACGCAGTATTTT.